What follows describes a single T cell receptor beta chain. Its antigen is undetermined. In the same sample, other DNA sequences code for this CDR3. The record originates from a study of cytomegalovirus exposure and HLA in healthy donors. The study, taken as a whole, reports: Based on reports, TCR beta sequences accurately predicted HLA-A and HLA-B alleles for most subjects.

V was trimmed by 3 bases and J by 0 bases, leaving 7 bases between them. This CDR3 contains 14 residues. Per the germline V gene, CDR1 is SGDLS and CDR2 is YYNGEE. Likely unrecorded immune exposures existed in these nominally healthy donors. Researchers ran the PCR with 60 Vbeta and 13 Jbeta primers. Some clones are missing from TCRdb's copy, which holds only in-frame ones; the method was immunoSEQ multiplex PCR. The sample lists some 170,000 clones; around 70% were seen once. This sequence originates from a male donor in good health and CMV-seronegative. Input material: PBMCs. The rearrangement links TRBV9 to TRBJ2-1; weak D call: TRBD2 (5 bases). The CDR3 nucleotides read TGTGCCAGCAGCGCGGGGAGCTCCTACAATGAGCAGTTCTTC. Its protein is CASSAGSSYNEQFF.